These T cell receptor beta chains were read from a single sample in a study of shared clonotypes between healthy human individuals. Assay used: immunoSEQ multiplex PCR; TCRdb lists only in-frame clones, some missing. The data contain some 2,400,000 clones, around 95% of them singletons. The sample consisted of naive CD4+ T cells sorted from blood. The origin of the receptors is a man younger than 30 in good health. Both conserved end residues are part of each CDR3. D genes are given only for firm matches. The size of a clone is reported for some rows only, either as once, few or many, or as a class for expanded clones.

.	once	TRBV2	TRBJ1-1	TGTGCCAGCAGTGAGGCAGGGTGGAACACTGAAGCTTTCTTT	CASSEAGWNTEAFF
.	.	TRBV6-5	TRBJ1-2	TGTGCCAGCAGTCAGGCGAGGGGAGCCGGTTATGGCCACACCTTC	CASSQARGAGYGHTF
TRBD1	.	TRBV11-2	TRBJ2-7	TGTGCCAGCAGCTTAGATGGCCCGGGACAGCGACCCTACGAGCAGTACTTC	CASSLDGPGQRPYEQYF
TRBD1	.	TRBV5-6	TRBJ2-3	TGTGCCAGCAGCTTAGGGGACAGGGTCACAGATACGCAGTATTTT	CASSLGDRVTDTQYF
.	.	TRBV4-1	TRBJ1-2	TGCGCCAGCAGCCAAGAGTCCTATGGCTACACCTTC	CASSQESYGYTF
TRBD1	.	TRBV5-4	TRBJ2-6	TGTGCCAGCAGCCCCGCTTCCAGGGGGCTCGGGGCCAACGTCCTGACTTTC	CASSPASRGLGANVLTF
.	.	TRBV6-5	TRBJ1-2	TGTGCCAGCAGTTATGGTCGGCAGGCACATGGCTACACCTTC	CASSYGRQAHGYTF
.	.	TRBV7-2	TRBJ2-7	TGTGCCAGCAGCTTAGAAGCCAGGGGAATCTACGAGCAGTACTTC	CASSLEARGIYEQYF
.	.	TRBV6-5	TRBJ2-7	TGTGCCAGCAGTTACTCGAGGGGTGGGATGGCCGAGCAGTACTTC	CASSYSRGGMAEQYF
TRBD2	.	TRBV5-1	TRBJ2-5	TGCGCCAGCAGCTTGGGGACTAGCGGAGAGACCCAGTACTTC	CASSLGTSGETQYF
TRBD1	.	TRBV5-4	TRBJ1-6	TGTGCCAGCAGCACCACGGACAGGGGAGATTCACCCCTCCACTTT	CASSTTDRGDSPLHF